Here is one T cell receptor beta chain with its context. This clonotype has more than one count but fewer than ten. Its antigen target is currently unknown. No base-level quality is on record; no much larger clone is a single base apart. Only healthy Caucasian donors were included. The twin cohort consisted of three pairs of female monozygotic twins, all aged about 18 to 29 years. Positive isolation kits from Invitrogen were used to isolate the CD4+ and CD8+ T cell populations. This entry belongs to a study of identical twins (dated by TCRdb to the mid-2010s). A note on the overall study: The study deep-sequenced TCR alpha and beta repertoires from monozygotic twins, unrelated adults of various ages and cord blood to test whether fetal clonotypes persist. Replicate twin experiments were performed at different times using different library preparation protocols to rule out contamination. Beyond this particular receptor, the publication reports: Fewer insertions were carried by abundant cord blood beta clonotypes, a similar but weaker trend appeared in young adult naive repertoires, and no such trend appeared in memory repertoires. Compared with coincidental sharing between unrelated individuals, an excess of low generation-probability sequences was observed among out-of-frame TCR alpha sequences shared between twins. Zero-insertion analyses could be partly confounded by invariant T cells such as MAIT and iNKT, though diverse VJ usage argued against such confounding for most clonotypes. In monozygotic twins, out-of-frame TCR alpha sharing was systematically underestimated by recombination models, although the models agreed with sharing between unrelated individuals. Because the same donors could not be followed over many years, the conclusions depended on cross-sectional statistical analysis. In beta out-of-frame sequences, excess twin sharing was weaker, because having fewer shared sequences lowered the signal-to-noise ratio.

Per the germline V gene (reference sequence), DFQATT is the CDR1 and SNEGSKA is the CDR2. Trimming removed 3 bases from V and 4 bases from J, leaving 16 bases between the germline ends. There are 15 amino acids in the CDR3, from cysteine to phenylalanine inclusive. Just the 45-base CDR3 DNA is kept, in frame starting at base 1. Library generation was performed with 5' RACE. The sequencer was an Illumina HiSeq 2000. A universal primer binding site was introduced by template switching, and a unique molecular identifier was present in the final cDNA, enabling accurate counting of TCR cDNA molecules. Specific primers in the conserved constant-segment region were used to synthesize first-strand cDNA for TCR alpha and beta chains. To control for contamination, every cDNA library was double barcoded, receiving both a SMART-Mk sample barcode and Illumina barcodes. TruSeq adapter sequences, together with Illumina sample barcodes, were added in two successive PCR steps. TCR alpha and beta cDNA libraries were sequenced on the Illumina HiSeq platform with custom primers. The study's processing was this. Unique molecular identifiers were extracted from raw reads with MiGEC, and CDR3 positions were determined with MiXCR. Recombination models were inferred per individual with the repgenHMM and IGoR tools using an EM algorithm. Shared clonotypes were analyzed with the tcR package in R, and sharing was normalized by the product of cloneset sizes. To study raw recombination without the effects of thymic and clonal selection, out-of-frame nonproductive sequences were analyzed. The raw public reads went through TCRdb reprocessing: fastp at Q25, MiXCR clone calling, in-frame beta chains kept. For every CDR3 protein sequence, its rows merge into one entry that carries the most common genes and DNA. TCRdb, rather than the study authors, made the V and J calls. A total of about 530,000 distinct CDR3 sequences appear in this sample, around 24% of them only once. 0.4% to 0.6% of the sample is held by the ten biggest clonotypes.

These same data were also listed under a study on yellow fever vaccine responses in identical twins. As the second publication notes: The T cell response to vaccination in identical twins was reported by the authors to appear partly convergent and partly personalized. The study precisely tracked vaccine-responding T cell clones in identical twins.

Sequenced material: CD4+ T cells sorted from blood. The TCR originated in a woman aged 18-29 years in good health. The V and J genes are TRBV20-1 and TRBJ2-1; the D assignment is uncertain and may be TRBD1 or TRBD2, with 5 bases supporting each. The encoded CDR3 is CSASQGAEGYNEQFF. The DNA sequence is as follows: TGCAGTGCTAGCCAAGGGGCAGAGGGGTACAATGAGCAGTTCTTC.